A selection of T cell receptor beta chains follows, all from one sample in a study of graft-versus-host responses after intestinal transplantation. TCRdb's table, derived via immunoSEQ multiplex PCR, lists solely in-frame clones and lacks some. The table shows 60,000 to 75,000 clones, with around nine tenths occurring only once. The specimen was ileum tissue, collected 357 days after transplant. The receptors originated from a human patient who received an intestinal transplant, so some T cells may come from the graft donor. CDR3s include the opening cysteine and the closing phenylalanine or tryptophan. D genes are given only for firm matches. Where a row states a size, it is once, few, many or the class of an expanded clone; other rows omit it.

>-|TRBJ1-1|TRBV28|-
TGTGCCAGCAGTAGTTTGCGGAACACTGAAGCTTTCTTT
CASSSLRNTEAFF
>-|TRBJ2-2|TRBV18|-
TGTGCCAGCTCACCATACTACGTACAGCGATCGAACACCGGGGAGCTGTTTTTT
CASSPYYVQRSNTGELFF
>-|TRBJ1-3|TRBV6-5|-
TGTGCCAGCAGTTACTCAGTGGGGGCGGCCATATATTTT
CASSYSVGAAIYF
>-|TRBJ2-1|TRBV29-1|TRBD2
TGCAGCGTTGTAGGAGCCCAGCGGGGATACAATGAGCAGTTCTTC
CSVVGAQRGYNEQFF
>once|TRBJ1-5|TRBV28|-
TGTGCCAGCAGTTCGGGACTCCTTAGCAATCAGCCCCAGCATTTT
CASSSGLLSNQPQHF
>few|TRBJ2-7|TRBV29-1|-
TGCAGCGTTGAAGAGGGCTCCTACGAGCAGTACTTC
CSVEEGSYEQYF
>-|TRBJ2-1|TRBV19|-
TGTGCCAGTAGTAGCGAGCTGCACAATGAGCAGTTCTTC
CASSSELHNEQFF
>-|TRBJ1-1|TRBV28|-
TGTGCCAGCAGTATAACAGGGAGGGACACTGAAGCTTTCTTT
CASSITGRDTEAFF
>-|TRBJ2-2|TRBV12-5|-
TGTGCTAGTGGTCTCAGGGGCGGGGAGCTGTTTTTT
CASGLRGGELFF
>-|TRBJ2-7|TRBV4-1|-
TGCGCCAGCAGCCAAGCCTCAAGCGCCCCCTCCTACGAGCAGTACTTC
CASSQASSAPSYEQYF
>-|TRBJ2-3|TRBV2|-
TGTGCCAGCAGTGCAGGGACTTCTTCAGATACGCAGTATTTT
CASSAGTSSDTQYF
>-|TRBJ2-3|TRBV28|-
TGTGCCAGCAGACCTGGAGGAGGCGGGGTAACAGATACGCAGTATTTT
CASRPGGGGVTDTQYF
>-|TRBJ2-2|TRBV27|TRBD2
TGTGCCAGCTCGAATCAAGCGGGGTACACCGGGGAGCTGTTTTTT
CASSNQAGYTGELFF
>-|TRBJ2-3|TRBV9|TRBD2
TGTGCCAGCAGCGTAGAGGGAGCGGGGGGGCAGGATACGCAGTATTTT
CASSVEGAGGQDTQYF
>-|TRBJ2-1|TRBV2|-
TGTGCCAGCAGTGCCCGGGACACTCAGCAGTTCTTC
CASSARDTQQFF
>-|TRBJ2-7|TRBV6-5|-
TGTGCCAGCAGAGCCGGGTGGGCGGACGAGCAGTACTTC
CASRAGWADEQYF
>-|TRBJ2-1|TRBV10-2|-
TGCGCCAGCAACGGGGACCTATCCTACAATGAGCAGTTCTTC
CASNGDLSYNEQFF
>-|TRBJ1-3|TRBV7-9|-
TGTGCCAGCAGCTTAGGACAGATCTCTGGAAACACCATATATTTT
CASSLGQISGNTIYF
>-|TRBJ2-7|TRBV5-1|-
TGCGCCAGCAGCTCGGAGCAGCCCTACGAGCAGTACTTC
CASSSEQPYEQYF
>-|TRBJ2-3|TRBV4-1|-
TGCGCCAGCAGCCAAGTATGGGGGAGTCTAGATACGCAGTATTTT
CASSQVWGSLDTQYF